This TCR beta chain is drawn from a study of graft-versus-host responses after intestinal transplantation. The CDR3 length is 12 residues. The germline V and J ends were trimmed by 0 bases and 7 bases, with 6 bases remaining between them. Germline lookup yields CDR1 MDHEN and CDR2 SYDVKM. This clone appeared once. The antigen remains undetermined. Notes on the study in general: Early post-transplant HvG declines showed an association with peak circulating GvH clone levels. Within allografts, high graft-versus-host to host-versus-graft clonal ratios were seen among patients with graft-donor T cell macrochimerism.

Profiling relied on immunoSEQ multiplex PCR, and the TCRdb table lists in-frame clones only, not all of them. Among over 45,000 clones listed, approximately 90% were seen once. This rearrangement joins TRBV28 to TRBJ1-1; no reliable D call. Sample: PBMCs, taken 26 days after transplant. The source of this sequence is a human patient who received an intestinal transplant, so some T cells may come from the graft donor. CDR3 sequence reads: CASSLWSGEAFF. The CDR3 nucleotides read TGTGCCAGCAGTTTATGGTCCGGTGAAGCTTTCTTT.